This T cell receptor (beta chain) stems from a study of response to subunit inactivated influenza vaccine. Findings and caveats of the study: Only a handful of new T cells, the authors suggested, are recruited with each seasonal influenza vaccination.

TCRdb used MiXCR to reprocess the RT-PCR reads, holding one entry per CDR3 protein. This table has more than 550,000 distinct CDR3 sequences, 10% to 15% appearing once. This clonotype was counted between two and nine times. Its antigen is not identified. The material was PBMCs from blood, obtained on the day of vaccination. The receptor was derived from a man in his fifties or sixties who received an inactivated influenza vaccine.

The CDR3 region is CASSKPGQLNIQYF. CDR3 coding DNA: TGTGCCAGCAGTAAACCGGGACAGTTAAACATTCAGTACTTC. The rearrangement uses TRBV28 and TRBJ2-4; 7 bases line up with TRBD1. CDR3 length: 14 residues. CDR1 is MDHEN, CDR2 SYDVKM, per germline. The V gene end was trimmed by 5 bases and the J gene end by 6 bases; junction bases not matched to a gene: 7.